This TCR beta chain derives from a study of T cell responses to AZD1222 COVID-19 vaccine. About the study: Second doses at about 4 or about 12 weeks were pooled.

Using immunoSEQ multiplex PCR, the repertoire was profiled, and TCRdb retains in-frame clones only, with some absent. The sample records under 95,000 clones, 80% to 90% being singletons. For this clone: Its cognate antigen is unknown.

Findings of the study overall: It was only after the peak T cell response that any repertoires were sampled.

The CDR3 loop spans 15 amino acids. Germline V lookup: CDR1 LNHDA, CDR2 SQIVND (reference sequence). Trimming pared 1 base from V and 9 bases from J, leaving 15 bases between. The source material was peripheral blood, sampled on day 0 of AZD1222 vaccination. The chain has TRBV19 and TRBJ2-2, with a possible D match to TRBD1 (5 bases). The TCR originated in an adult in good health. The CDR3 sequence is CASSIVRGASWELFF. CDR3 DNA: TGTGCCAGTAGTATAGTAAGGGGCGCGAGCTGGGAGCTGTTTTTT.